The count of the clone carrying this T cell receptor beta chain is one. This entry comes from a study of blood T cell repertoires in COVID-19. About the study: From T cells, B-cell-depleted T cells, or PBMCs came the material, which was cDNA or gDNA.

Data came from immunoSEQ multiplex PCR; TCRdb stores just in-frame clones and leaves some out. The table lists over 250,000 clones, less than 90% of them singletons. In germline, CDR1 is SGHVS, CDR2 FNYEAQ. V lost 1 base, J lost 0 bases, and 6 bases stayed unmatched. This CDR3 has 16 amino acids. The V and J genes are TRBV7-6 and TRBJ2-7; 7 nucleotides align to TRBD1. Sequencing used peripheral blood. This clonotype was sampled from a man aged 60-69 years who had recovered from COVID-19. CDR3 loop: CASSLEPTGSSYEQYF. In nucleotides, the CDR3 is TGTGCCAGCAGCTTAGAACCGACAGGGAGCTCCTACGAGCAGTACTTC.